This record concerns one T cell receptor beta chain sequence. Antigen specificity is unknown. The data are from a study of T cell responses to AZD1222 COVID-19 vaccine. Study-level findings and limits: Variant regions that are unmutated are reportedly the target of nearly half of spike-specific TCRs. Dominant CD4 TCR responses targeted spike regions 160-218 and 743-854. Only a handful of AZD1222 recipients, several in all, had baseline seropositivity.

Per the germline V gene, CDR1 is SGHNT and CDR2 is YYREEE (reference sequence). This CDR3 is built from 17 residues. With 0 bases removed from V and 0 bases from J, the gap between germline ends came to 15 bases. TCRdb keeps only in-frame clones here, not all; method: immunoSEQ multiplex PCR. The repertoire has some 200,000 clones, about 92% of them found once; the top ten carry less than 1.2%. Sample: peripheral blood, taken on day 0 of MenACWY control vaccination. This rearrangement joins TRBV5-4 to TRBJ1-1; the D is unclear. This TCR derives from an adult in good health. CDR3 nucleotide sequence: TGTGCCAGCAGCTTGGAATTCGTGGGGATAATGAACACTGAAGCTTTCTTT. Protein product: CASSLEFVGIMNTEAFF.